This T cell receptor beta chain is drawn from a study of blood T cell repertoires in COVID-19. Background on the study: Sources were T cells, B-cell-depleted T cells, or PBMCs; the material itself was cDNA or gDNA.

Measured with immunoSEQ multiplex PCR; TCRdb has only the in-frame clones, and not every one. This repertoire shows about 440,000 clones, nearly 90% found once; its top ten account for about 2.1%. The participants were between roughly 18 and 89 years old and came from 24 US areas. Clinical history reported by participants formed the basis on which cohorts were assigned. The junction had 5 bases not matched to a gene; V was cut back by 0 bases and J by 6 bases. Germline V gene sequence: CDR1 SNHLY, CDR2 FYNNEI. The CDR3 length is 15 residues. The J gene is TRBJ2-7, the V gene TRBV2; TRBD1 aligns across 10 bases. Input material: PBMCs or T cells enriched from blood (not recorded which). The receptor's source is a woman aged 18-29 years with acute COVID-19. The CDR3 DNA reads TGTGCCAGCAGTGAAGCGAGGACAGGGGGAGTCGAGCAGTACTTC. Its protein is CASSEARTGGVEQYF.